The T cell receptor beta chain described here comes from a study of OX40 agonist ivuxolimab in advanced cancers. With respect to the entire study: The costimulatory receptor OX40 (CD134) was targeted by ivuxolimab, a fully human IgG2 agonistic monoclonal antibody. Intravenous ivuxolimab was administered to patients every 2 weeks at six dose levels: 0.01, 0.1, 0.3, 1.5, 3 and 10 mg/kg. Of the roughly 54 patients in dose escalation, around 19 had hepatocellular carcinoma, some 15 had melanoma, 9 had renal cell carcinoma and 9 had head and neck cancer. In the dose-escalation cohort, around four fifths of patients were male, and the mean age was around 60 years, with a range of roughly 20 to 80. Prior anti-PD-1, anti-PD-L1 or anti-CTLA-4 therapy was permitted, and about two fifths of dose-escalation patients had received checkpoint inhibitors. Three dose-escalation patients achieved partial responses, one with hepatocellular carcinoma and two with cutaneous melanoma. Peripheral TCRbeta sequencing was intended to test whether TCR sequence diversity was altered and clonal T-cell expansion was caused by ivuxolimab. The paper reports the monotherapy dose-escalation portion (N of about 56 patients) of the phase I ivuxolimab trial. Study-level results and caveats: Clonal expansion of both CD4+ and CD8+ blood T cells was observed from baseline to week 6 at doses 0.1 to 3.0 mg/kg. The antigen specificity of the clonally expanded peripheral T cells was not determined. In partial responders in the 0.1-3.0 mg/kg groups, normalized peripheral clonal expansion was found to be among the lowest, especially among CD8+ T cells. On average, CD8+ T cells showed more expanded clones than CD4+ T cells after ivuxolimab. Low levels of normalized T-cell clonal expansion were also seen in some nonresponding patients.

Genomic DNA was isolated from the sorted cells so that the TCRbeta CDR3 region could be sequenced. The immunoSEQ Assay was used for sequencing of TCRbeta CDR3 regions. TCRdb's version of the immuneACCESS table is confined to in-frame rearrangements and falls short of the full clone set. An unresolved V gene accounts for under half of the shortfall where checked; the remainder is of unknown origin. The sample yields nearly 45,000 clones; 75% to 90% were counted once. Around 3.9% of the sample is in the top ten clones. Comments on this clone: The specificity of this receptor is unknown. Base quality data are lacking; no much larger clone is found one base away.

Patients with a history of autoimmune disease or receiving systemic immunosuppression were excluded from the trial. Peripheral blood for TCR sequencing was drawn from every dose cohort at baseline, at cycle 4 day 1 and at cycle 7 day 1. Samples were obtained from an open-label, multicenter, first-in-human phase I dose-escalation trial of ivuxolimab. The trial enrolled adults with locally advanced or metastatic head and neck squamous cell, hepatocellular, melanoma or renal cell carcinoma. Before TCR sequencing, CD4+ T cells and CD8+ T cells from peripheral blood were sorted into separate populations. Sequencing was performed on CD4+ or CD8+ T cells sorted from blood, taken in a trial of the OX40 agonist ivuxolimab. The receptor's source is an adult with an advanced solid tumor such as melanoma, head and neck, liver or kidney cancer.

The sequenced DNA is TGTGCCAGCAGACCCCCCGGCGGGATAAGCAATCAGCCCCAGCATTTT. It translates to CASRPPGGISNQPQHF. This sequence uses TRBV28 and TRBJ1-5; the D gene is unclear. CDR1 MDHEN and CDR2 SYDVKM are derived from the germline V gene. Including the terminal cysteine and phenylalanine, the CDR3 comprises 16 residues. Of all the DNA, just the CDR3 is kept, 48 bases in frame from base 1. Deletion took 6 bases off V and 1 base off J, with a span of 16 bases between the germline ends. This CDR3, with the reference TRBV28 and TRBJ1-5 proteins standing in past its ends, gives the full variable domain DVKVTQSSRYLVKRTGEKVFLECVQDMDHENMFWYRQDPGLGLRLIYFSYDVKMKEKGDIPEGYSVSREKKERFSLILESASTNQTSMYLCASRPPGGISNQPQHFGDGTRLSIL.